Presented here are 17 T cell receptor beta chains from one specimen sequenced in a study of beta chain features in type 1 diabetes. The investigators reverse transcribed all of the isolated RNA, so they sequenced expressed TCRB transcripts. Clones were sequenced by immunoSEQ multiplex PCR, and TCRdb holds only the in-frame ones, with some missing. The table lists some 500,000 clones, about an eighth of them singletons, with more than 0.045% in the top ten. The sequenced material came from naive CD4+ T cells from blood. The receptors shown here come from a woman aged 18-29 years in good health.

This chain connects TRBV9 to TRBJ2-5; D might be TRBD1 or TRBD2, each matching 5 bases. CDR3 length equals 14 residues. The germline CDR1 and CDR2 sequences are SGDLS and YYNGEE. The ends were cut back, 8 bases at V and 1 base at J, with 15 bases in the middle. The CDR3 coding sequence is TGTGCCAGTAACCAGGGACGGACCCAAGAGACCCAGTACTTC. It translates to CASNQGRTQETQYF. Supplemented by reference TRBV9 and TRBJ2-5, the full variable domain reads DSGVTQTPKHLITATGQRVTLRCSPRSGDLSVYWYQQSLDQGLQFLIQYYNGEERAKGNILERFSAQQFPDLHSELNLSSLELGDSALYFCASNQGRTQETQYFGPGTRLLVL.

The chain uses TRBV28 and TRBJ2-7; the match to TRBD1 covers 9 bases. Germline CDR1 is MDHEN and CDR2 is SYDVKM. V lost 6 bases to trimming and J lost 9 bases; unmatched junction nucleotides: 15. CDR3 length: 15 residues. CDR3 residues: CASSHEGTGSLVQYV. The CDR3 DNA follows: TGTGCCAGCAGCCACGAGGGGACAGGGTCATTGGTGCAGTACGTC.

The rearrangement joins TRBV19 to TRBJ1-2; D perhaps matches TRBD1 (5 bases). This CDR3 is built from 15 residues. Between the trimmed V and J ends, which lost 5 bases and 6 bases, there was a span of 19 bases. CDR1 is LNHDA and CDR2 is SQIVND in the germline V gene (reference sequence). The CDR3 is CASSGRVPGRDGYTF. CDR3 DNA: TGTGCCAGTAGTGGACGCGTTCCAGGGAGGGATGGCTACACCTTC. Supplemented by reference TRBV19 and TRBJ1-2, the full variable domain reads DGGITQSPKYLFRKEGQNVTLSCEQNLNHDAMYWYRQDPGQGLRLIYYSQIVNDFQKGDIAEGYSVSREKKESFPLTVTSAQKNPTAFYLCASSGRVPGRDGYTFGSGTRLTVV.

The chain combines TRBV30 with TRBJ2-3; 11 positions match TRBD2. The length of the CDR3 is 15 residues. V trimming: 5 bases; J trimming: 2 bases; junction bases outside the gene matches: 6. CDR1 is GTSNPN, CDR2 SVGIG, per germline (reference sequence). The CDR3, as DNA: TGTGCCTGGGACGGGACTAGCGGATTCACAGATACGCAGTATTTT. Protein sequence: CAWDGTSGFTDTQYF.

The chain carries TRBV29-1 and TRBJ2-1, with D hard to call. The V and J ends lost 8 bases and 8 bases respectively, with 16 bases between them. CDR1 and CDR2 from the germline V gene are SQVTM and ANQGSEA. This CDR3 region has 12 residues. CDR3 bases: TGCAGCTTCTGGATCAGCTCCCATGAGCAGTTCTTC. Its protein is CSFWISSHEQFF.

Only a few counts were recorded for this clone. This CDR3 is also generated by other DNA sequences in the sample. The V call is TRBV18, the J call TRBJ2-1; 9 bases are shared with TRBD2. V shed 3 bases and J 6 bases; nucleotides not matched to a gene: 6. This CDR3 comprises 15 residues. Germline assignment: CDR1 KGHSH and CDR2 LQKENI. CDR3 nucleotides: TGTGCCAGCTCACCGCCGGGACTAGCAGGCAATGAGCAGTTCTTC. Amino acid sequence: CASSPPGLAGNEQFF.

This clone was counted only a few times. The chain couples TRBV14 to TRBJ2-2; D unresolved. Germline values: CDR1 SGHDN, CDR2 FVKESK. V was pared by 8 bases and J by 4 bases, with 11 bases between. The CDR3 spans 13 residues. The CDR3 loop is CASAYSFTGELFF. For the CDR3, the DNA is TGTGCCAGCGCCTACAGTTTCACCGGGGAGCTGTTTTTT. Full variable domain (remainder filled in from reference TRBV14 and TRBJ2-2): EAGVTQFPSHSVIEKGQTVTLRCDPISGHDNLYWYRRVMGKEIKFLLHFVKESKQDESGMPNNRFLAERTGGTYSTLKVQPAELEDSGVYFCASAYSFTGELFFGEGSRLTVL.

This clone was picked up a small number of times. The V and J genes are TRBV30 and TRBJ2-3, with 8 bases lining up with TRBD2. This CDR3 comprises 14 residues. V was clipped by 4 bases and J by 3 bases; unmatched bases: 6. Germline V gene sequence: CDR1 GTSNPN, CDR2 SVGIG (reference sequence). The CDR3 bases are TGTGCCTGGAAGCGGGAGTTGTTGACAGATACGCAGTATTTT. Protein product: CAWKRELLTDTQYF.

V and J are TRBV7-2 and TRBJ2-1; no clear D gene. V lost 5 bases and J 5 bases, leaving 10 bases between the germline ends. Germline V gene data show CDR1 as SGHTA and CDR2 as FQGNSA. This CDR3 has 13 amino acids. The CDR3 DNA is TGTGCCAGCAGCCGCATTTGGAACAATGAGCAGTTCTTC. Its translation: CASSRIWNNEQFF.

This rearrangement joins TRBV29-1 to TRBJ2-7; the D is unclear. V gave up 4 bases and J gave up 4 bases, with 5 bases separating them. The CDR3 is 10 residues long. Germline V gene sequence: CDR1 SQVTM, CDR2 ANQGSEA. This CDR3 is CSVGQYEQYF. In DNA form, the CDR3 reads TGCAGCGTTGGTCAGTACGAGCAGTACTTC.

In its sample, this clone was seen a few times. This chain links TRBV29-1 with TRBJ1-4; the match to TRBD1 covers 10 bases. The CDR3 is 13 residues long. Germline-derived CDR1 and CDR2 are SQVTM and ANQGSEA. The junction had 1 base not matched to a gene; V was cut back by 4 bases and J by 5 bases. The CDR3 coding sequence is TGCAGCGTTGCGGGACAGGGGAATGAAAAACTGTTTTTT. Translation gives CSVAGQGNEKLFF.

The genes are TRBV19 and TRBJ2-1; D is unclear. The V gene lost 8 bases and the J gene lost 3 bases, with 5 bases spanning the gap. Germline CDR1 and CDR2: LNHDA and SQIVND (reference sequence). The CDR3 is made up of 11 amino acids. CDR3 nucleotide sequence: TGTGCCAGTTCAAGCTACAATGAGCAGTTCTTC. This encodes CASSSYNEQFF.

CDR3: CASSQGSTGQETQYF. In nucleotides, the CDR3 is TGTGCCAGCAGCCAAGGATCCACAGGTCAAGAGACCCAGTACTTC. This sequence joins TRBV4-2 and TRBJ2-5, with D possibly being TRBD1 (5 bases). The V end lost 1 base, the J end lost 2 bases, and 11 bases lay between the germline ends. The CDR3 has 15 amino acids. Germline CDR1 reads LGHNA; CDR2 reads YNFKEQ.

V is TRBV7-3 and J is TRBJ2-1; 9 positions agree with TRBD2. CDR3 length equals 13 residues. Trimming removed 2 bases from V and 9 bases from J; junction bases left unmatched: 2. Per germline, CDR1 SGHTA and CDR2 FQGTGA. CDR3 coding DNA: TGTGCCAGCAGCTTAGCGGGAGGGGTTGAGCAGTTCTTC. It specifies CASSLAGGVEQFF. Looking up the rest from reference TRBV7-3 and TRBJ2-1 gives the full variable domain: GAGVSQTPSNKVTEKGKYVELRCDPISGHTALYWYRQSLGQGPEFLIYFQGTGAADDSGLPNDRFFAVRPEGSVSTLKIQRTERGDSAVYLCASSLAGGVEQFFGPGTRLTVL.

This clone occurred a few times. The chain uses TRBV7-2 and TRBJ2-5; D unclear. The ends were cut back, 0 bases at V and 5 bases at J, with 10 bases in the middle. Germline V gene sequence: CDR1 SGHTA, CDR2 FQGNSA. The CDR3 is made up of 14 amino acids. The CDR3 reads CASSLATARETQYF. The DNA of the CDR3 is TGTGCCAGCAGCTTAGCCACAGCCCGGGAGACCCAGTACTTC.

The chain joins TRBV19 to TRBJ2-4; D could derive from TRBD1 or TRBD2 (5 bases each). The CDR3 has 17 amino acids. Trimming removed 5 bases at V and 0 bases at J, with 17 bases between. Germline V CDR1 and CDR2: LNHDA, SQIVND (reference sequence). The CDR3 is CASSALGTVLAKNIQYF. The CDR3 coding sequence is TGTGCCAGTAGTGCCCTCGGGACCGTTCTAGCCAAAAACATTCAGTACTTC.

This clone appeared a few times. The CDR3 loop reads CAISERQVGNGYTF. CDR3 nucleotide sequence: TGTGCCATCAGTGAGCGGCAGGTTGGAAATGGCTACACCTTC. The chain recombines TRBV10-3 with TRBJ1-2; D remains ambiguous. Trimming stripped 2 bases from V and 6 bases from J, with 13 bases between. Germline CDR1 and CDR2: ENHRY and SYGVKD. The CDR3 has 14 residues.